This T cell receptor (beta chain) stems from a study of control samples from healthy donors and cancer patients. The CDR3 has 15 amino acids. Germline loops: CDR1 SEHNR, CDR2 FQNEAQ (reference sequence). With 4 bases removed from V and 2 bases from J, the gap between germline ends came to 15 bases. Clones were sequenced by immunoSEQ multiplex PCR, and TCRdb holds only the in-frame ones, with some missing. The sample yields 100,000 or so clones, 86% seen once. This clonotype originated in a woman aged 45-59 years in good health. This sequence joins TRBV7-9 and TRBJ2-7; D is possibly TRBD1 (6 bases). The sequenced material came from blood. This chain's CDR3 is CASSSAGALAYEQYF. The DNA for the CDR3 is TGTGCCAGCAGCTCCGCAGGGGCTCTAGCCTACGAGCAGTACTTC.